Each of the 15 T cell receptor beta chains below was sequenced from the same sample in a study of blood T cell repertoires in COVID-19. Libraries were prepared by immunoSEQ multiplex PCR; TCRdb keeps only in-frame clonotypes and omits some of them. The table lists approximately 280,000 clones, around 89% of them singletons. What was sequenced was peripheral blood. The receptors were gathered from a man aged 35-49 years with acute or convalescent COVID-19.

The CDR3 loop reads CASSDGRGRGEKLFF. DNA for the CDR3: TGTGCCAGCAGTGACGGCAGGGGGCGCGGGGAAAAACTGTTTTTT. The genes are TRBV2 and TRBJ1-4; TRBD1 matches 8 bases. Germline lookup yields CDR1 SNHLY and CDR2 FYNNEI. V was clipped by 3 bases and J by 8 bases; unmatched bases: 8. This CDR3 has 15 amino acids.

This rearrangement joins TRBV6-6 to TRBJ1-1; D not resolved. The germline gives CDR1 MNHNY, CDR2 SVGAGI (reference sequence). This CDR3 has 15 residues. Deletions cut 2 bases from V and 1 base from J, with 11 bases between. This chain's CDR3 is CASSYGSPGNTEAFF. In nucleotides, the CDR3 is TGTGCCAGCAGTTACGGTTCCCCAGGGAACACTGAAGCTTTCTTT.

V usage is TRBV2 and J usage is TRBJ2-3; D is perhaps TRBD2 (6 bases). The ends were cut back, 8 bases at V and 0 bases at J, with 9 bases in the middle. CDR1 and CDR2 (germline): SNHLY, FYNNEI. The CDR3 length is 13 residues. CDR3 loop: CASGLLSTDTQYF. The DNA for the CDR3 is TGTGCCAGCGGACTACTTAGCACAGATACGCAGTATTTT.

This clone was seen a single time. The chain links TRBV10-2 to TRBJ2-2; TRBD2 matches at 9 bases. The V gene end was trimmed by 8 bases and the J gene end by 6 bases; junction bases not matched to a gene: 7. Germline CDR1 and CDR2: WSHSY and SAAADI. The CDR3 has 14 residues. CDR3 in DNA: TGCGCCAGCCTTTTGGCGGGGGGGCCCGGGGAGCTGTTTTTT. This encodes CASLLAGGPGELFF.

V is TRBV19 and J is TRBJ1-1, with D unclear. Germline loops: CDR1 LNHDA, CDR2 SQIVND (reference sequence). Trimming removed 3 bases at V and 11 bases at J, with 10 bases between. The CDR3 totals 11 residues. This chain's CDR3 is CASSITSRAFF. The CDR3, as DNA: TGTGCCAGTAGTATTACTTCGAGGGCTTTCTTT.

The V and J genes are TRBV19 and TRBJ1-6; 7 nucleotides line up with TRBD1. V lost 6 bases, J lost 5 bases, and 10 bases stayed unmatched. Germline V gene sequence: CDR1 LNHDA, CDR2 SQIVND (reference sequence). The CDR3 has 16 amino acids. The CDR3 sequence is CASRNSGQLNNSPLHF. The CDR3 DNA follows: TGTGCCAGTAGGAATTCGGGACAGCTAAATAATTCACCCCTCCACTTT.

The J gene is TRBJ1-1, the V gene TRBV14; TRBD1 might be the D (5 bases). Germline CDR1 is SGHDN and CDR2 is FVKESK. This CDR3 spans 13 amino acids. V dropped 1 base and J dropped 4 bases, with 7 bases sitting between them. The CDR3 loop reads CASSQGQLTEAFF. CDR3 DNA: TGTGCCAGCAGCCAAGGACAGCTCACTGAAGCTTTCTTT.

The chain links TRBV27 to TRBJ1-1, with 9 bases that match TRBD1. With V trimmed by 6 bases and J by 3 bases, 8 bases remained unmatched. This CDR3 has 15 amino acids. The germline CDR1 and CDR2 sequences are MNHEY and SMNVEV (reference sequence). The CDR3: CASRRPGQGYTEAFF. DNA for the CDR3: TGTGCCAGCAGACGGCCGGGACAGGGATACACTGAAGCTTTCTTT.

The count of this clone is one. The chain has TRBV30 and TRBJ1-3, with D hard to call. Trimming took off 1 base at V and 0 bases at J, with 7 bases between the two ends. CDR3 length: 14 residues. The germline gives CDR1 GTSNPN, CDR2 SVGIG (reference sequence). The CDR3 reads CAWSDSFSGNTIYF. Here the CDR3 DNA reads TGTGCCTGGAGTGACAGTTTCTCTGGAAACACCATATATTTT.

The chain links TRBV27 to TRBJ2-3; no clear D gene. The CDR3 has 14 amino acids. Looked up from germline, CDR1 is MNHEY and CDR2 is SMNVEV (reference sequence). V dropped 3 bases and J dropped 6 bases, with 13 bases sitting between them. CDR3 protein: CASSFRLPVDTQYF. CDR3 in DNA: TGTGCCAGCAGTTTCAGACTTCCTGTGGATACGCAGTATTTT.

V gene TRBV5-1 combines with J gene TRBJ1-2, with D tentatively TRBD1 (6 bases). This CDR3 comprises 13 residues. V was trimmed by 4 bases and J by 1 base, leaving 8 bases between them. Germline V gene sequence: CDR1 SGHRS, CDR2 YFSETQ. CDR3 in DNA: TGCGCCAGCAGCCCAGGGGTTAACTATGGCTACACCTTC. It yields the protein CASSPGVNYGYTF.

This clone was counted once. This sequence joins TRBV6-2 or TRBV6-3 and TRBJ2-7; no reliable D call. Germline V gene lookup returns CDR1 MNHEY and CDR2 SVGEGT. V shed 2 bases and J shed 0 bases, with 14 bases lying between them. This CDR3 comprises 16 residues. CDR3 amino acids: CASSYPSSLSSYEQYF. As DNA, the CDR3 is TGTGCCAGCAGTTACCCGAGCTCCCTTAGCTCCTACGAGCAGTACTTC.

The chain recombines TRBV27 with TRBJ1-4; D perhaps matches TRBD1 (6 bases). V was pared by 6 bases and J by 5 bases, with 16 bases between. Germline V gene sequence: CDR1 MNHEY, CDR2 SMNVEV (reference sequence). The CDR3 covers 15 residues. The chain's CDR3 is CASRDGQLQNEKLFF. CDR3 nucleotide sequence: TGTGCCAGCAGAGACGGACAGCTTCAGAATGAAAAACTGTTTTTT.

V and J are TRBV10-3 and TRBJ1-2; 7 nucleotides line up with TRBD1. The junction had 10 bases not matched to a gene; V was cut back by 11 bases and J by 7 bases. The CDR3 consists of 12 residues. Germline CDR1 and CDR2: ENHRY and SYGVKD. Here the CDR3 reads CAAGQWNGGYTF. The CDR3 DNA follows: TGTGCCGCGGGACAGTGGAACGGTGGCTACACCTTC.

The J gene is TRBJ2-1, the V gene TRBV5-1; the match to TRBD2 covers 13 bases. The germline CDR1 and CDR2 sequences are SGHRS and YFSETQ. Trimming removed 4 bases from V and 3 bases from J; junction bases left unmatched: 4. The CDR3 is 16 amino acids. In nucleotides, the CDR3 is TGCGCCAGCAGCCCGGGACTAGCGGGGATCTACAATGAGCAGTTCTTC. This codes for CASSPGLAGIYNEQFF.